Below, 16 T cell receptor beta chains from the same sample are listed, as sequenced in a study of cytomegalovirus exposure and HLA in healthy donors. A multiplex PCR was run with 60 Vbeta primers and 13 Jbeta primers. Generated by immunoSEQ multiplex PCR, the TCRdb table keeps only in-frame clones and is missing some. The top ten hold around 1.5% of the sample, which has more than 150,000 clones, 76% seen once. Sequenced: PBMCs. The receptors derive from a man between 18 and 29 years old in good health and CMV-seronegative.

The V gene is TRBV2, the J gene TRBJ1-2, with 11 nucleotides matching TRBD1. The trim removed 6 bases at V and 7 bases at J, leaving 10 bases unmatched. The germline V gene has CDR1 SNHLY and CDR2 FYNNEI. There are 15 residues in the CDR3. The CDR3 nucleotides are TGTGCCAGCAGGGGGACAGGGGGGCCTTTCACTGGCTACACCTTC. Protein sequence: CASRGTGGPFTGYTF.

The CDR3 spells CASSLRRVSDEKLFF. The CDR3 DNA is TGCGCCAGCAGCTTGAGGAGGGTATCGGATGAAAAACTGTTTTTT. The rearrangement uses TRBV5-1 and TRBJ1-4; D gene uncertain. Germline assignment: CDR1 SGHRS and CDR2 YFSETQ. CDR3 length equals 15 residues. V lost 1 base and J 6 bases, leaving 13 bases between the germline ends.

This chain uses TRBV30 with TRBJ1-1, with TRBD1 matching over 7 bases. The CDR3 is made up of 15 amino acids. Germline CDR1 reads GTSNPN; CDR2 reads SVGIG (reference sequence). The junction had 7 bases not matched to a gene; V was cut back by 3 bases and J by 0 bases. The CDR3 loop reads CAWSRDSHLNTEAFF. In DNA, the CDR3 is TGTGCCTGGAGCAGGGACAGCCACTTGAACACTGAAGCTTTCTTT.

The chain has TRBV30 and TRBJ2-1; TRBD2 aligns across 9 bases. The length of the CDR3 is 14 residues. Germline CDR1 reads GTSNPN; CDR2 reads SVGIG (reference sequence). The CDR3 sequence: CAGAGGTPYNEQFF. The CDR3 region has the DNA TGTGCTGGGGCGGGGGGGACCCCCTACAATGAGCAGTTCTTC.

The V call is TRBV9, the J call TRBJ2-5; a weak D match, TRBD2 (6 bases). Germline assignment: CDR1 SGDLS and CDR2 YYNGEE. Trimming pared 3 bases from V and 5 bases from J, leaving 11 bases between. This CDR3 is 13 amino acids long. CDR3 bases: TGTGCCAGCAGCGAGGGAGGTTACGAGACCCAGTACTTC. This codes for CASSEGGYETQYF.

This clone was observed a handful of times. The chain couples TRBV10-3 to TRBJ1-3; D is ambiguous. Trimming cost V 10 bases and J 0 bases, with 10 bases left between them. The CDR3 runs to 13 residues. Germline V gene sequence: CDR1 ENHRY, CDR2 SYGVKD. CDR3 protein: CASGLHSGNTIYF. The CDR3 DNA sequence: TGTGCCAGCGGTCTTCACTCTGGAAACACCATATATTTT.

This clone was seen only a few times. The chain recombines TRBV7-6 with TRBJ2-1; 9 bases agree with TRBD1. The CDR3 spans 19 residues. CDR1 is SGHVS and CDR2 is FNYEAQ in the germline V gene. The trim removed 1 base at V and 0 bases at J, leaving 10 bases unmatched. CDR3 residues: CASSLGLGTGMGSYNEQFF. For the CDR3, the DNA is TGTGCCAGCAGCTTAGGTCTCGGGACAGGGATGGGCTCCTACAATGAGCAGTTCTTC.

The rearrangement joins TRBV7-9 to TRBJ2-7; TRBD2 aligns across 9 bases. This CDR3 region has 15 residues. V lost 5 bases and J lost 3; bases outside the gene matches: 8. From germline, CDR1 is SEHNR and CDR2 FQNEAQ (reference sequence). The CDR3 region has the DNA TGTGCCAGCAGCCCTGGCCCTAGCGGGGTCTACGAGCAGTACTTC. Translating gives CASSPGPSGVYEQYF.

J is TRBJ1-1 and V is TRBV9, with TRBD1 as a possible D gene (6 bases). CDR3 length: 13 amino acids. The ends were cut back, 4 bases at V and 6 bases at J, with 13 bases in the middle. Per germline, CDR1 SGDLS and CDR2 YYNGEE. The CDR3 region is CASSIQGSSEAFF. As DNA, the CDR3 is TGTGCCAGCAGCATACAGGGTTCTTCTGAAGCTTTCTTT.

This clone was found a few times. This chain uses TRBV18 with TRBJ1-2; 7 bases are a match to TRBD1. The junction had 11 bases not matched to a gene; V was cut back by 2 bases and J by 8 bases. CDR1 and CDR2 from the germline V gene are KGHSH and LQKENI. The length of the CDR3 is 15 residues. DNA of the CDR3: TGTGCCAGCTCACCAGACCGGGACAGCCTTCACGGCTACACCTTC. The encoded protein is CASSPDRDSLHGYTF.

As concerns this clone: The sample holds other DNA sequences that translate to the same CDR3. The rearrangement joins TRBV2 to TRBJ1-1, with D possibly being TRBD1 (5 bases). With 4 bases removed from V and 1 base from J, the gap between germline ends came to 7 bases. The CDR3 is made up of 13 amino acids. Germline CDR1 reads SNHLY; CDR2 reads FYNNEI. CDR3 DNA sequence: TGTGCCAGCAGTGGGCAGGGGAACACTGAAGCTTTCTTT. Its translation: CASSGQGNTEAFF.

V is TRBV7-2 and J is TRBJ2-3; 8 bases map to TRBD1. Germline V gene data show CDR1 as SGHTA and CDR2 as FQGNSA. The CDR3 extends over 16 amino acids. Trimming at V came to 4 bases and at J to 2 bases, leaving 8 bases not matched to a gene. CDR3 loop: CASSSGQAPPTDTQYF. The CDR3 nucleotides are TGTGCCAGCAGCTCGGGACAGGCCCCCCCCACAGATACGCAGTATTTT.

This clone was counted a few times. The rearrangement links TRBV2 to TRBJ2-5; D is unresolved. Trimming shortened V by 6 bases and J by 9 bases, and 14 bases separated the two germline ends. The CDR3 consists of 12 residues. In germline, CDR1 is SNHLY, CDR2 FYNNEI. The CDR3 here is CASRLTLVAQYF. CDR3 sequence (DNA): TGTGCCAGCAGGCTGACTCTAGTGGCCCAGTACTTC.

The chain recombines TRBV27 with TRBJ1-5; D not certain. This CDR3 has 15 residues. V lost 2 bases and J lost 2, with 10 bases in between. Germline-derived CDR1 and CDR2 are MNHEY and SMNVEV (reference sequence). The CDR3 region has the DNA TGTGCCAGCAGTTTACTTACGGGTGGCAATCAGCCCCAGCATTTT. This gives the protein CASSLLTGGNQPQHF.

This clone was recorded only once. J is TRBJ2-1 and V is TRBV5-8; 9 bases fit TRBD2. The CDR3 is 11 residues long. Unmatched junction bases numbered 5, after V lost 5 bases and J lost 14 bases. CDR1 is SGHTS and CDR2 is YDEGEE in the germline V gene. DNA for the CDR3: TGTGCCAGCAGTCCCGGGACTAGCAAGTTCTTC. Protein sequence: CASSPGTSKFF.

This chain joins TRBV30 and TRBJ1-2; maybe TRBD1 (5 bases). Trimming took 0 bases from V and 4 from J, leaving 15 bases between them. Germline CDR1 is GTSNPN and CDR2 is SVGIG (reference sequence). The CDR3 covers 15 residues. The CDR3 DNA sequence: TGTGCCTGGAGTGTCCTTGGGGGGGGTATCTATGGCTACACCTTC. Encoded protein: CAWSVLGGGIYGYTF.